The TCR beta chain described here comes from a study of T-cell reconstitution after alpha-beta-depleted transplantation in children (dated by TCRdb to about 2016). For the study in its entirety: Using TCR repertoire profiling, the study quantitatively followed how T-cell immune reconstitution unfolded in children after TCRalphabeta/CD19-depleted allogeneic hematopoietic cell transplantation.

There are many counts of this clonotype. The antigen it recognizes is unknown. The record has no base qualities; no much larger clone is one base away. Library method: PCR. The sequencer listed for this sample is Illumina HiSeq 2500. Molecular barcoding was employed in the preparation of TCR libraries, with unique molecular identifiers being used to normalize TCRbeta repertoire quantification. The raw public reads went through TCRdb reprocessing: fastp at Q25, MiXCR clone calling, in-frame beta chains kept. Rows are combined by CDR3 protein, so each entry shows the most common genes and DNA. This sample comprises 250,000 to 300,000 distinct CDR3 sequences, nearly 10% of them detected only once. The ten top clones hold over 9% of the sample. In the germline V gene (reference sequence), CDR1 corresponds to SEHNR and CDR2 to FQNEAQ. A distance of 8 bases separates the germline ends of V and J, which lose 8 bases and 0 bases respectively. From cysteine to phenylalanine, the CDR3 is 13 amino acids long. Solely the CDR3 DNA is kept, with 39 bases framed from the first base.

This clonotype originated in a human donor who donated a stem cell graft to a child with SCID. The chain uses TRBV7-9 and TRBJ2-1; confidence is insufficient to name the D gene. Material: PBMCs from the stem cell graft donor, obtained from the stem cell graft. The nucleotide sequence reads as follows: TGTGCCAGCGAAGGTAGCTCCTACAATGAGCAGTTCTTC. Its product reads: CASEGSSYNEQFF.